The rows below give T cell receptor beta chains drawn from one sample of a study of response to subunit inactivated influenza vaccine. TCRdb processed the RT-PCR reads anew with MiXCR; each CDR3 protein has one entry. This sample has some 800,000 distinct CDR3 sequences; over 20% occur once, and the top ten carry more than 8.5%. The sequences come from PBMCs from blood, collected around 5 days after vaccination. The receptors stem from a man between 45 and 60 years old who received an inactivated influenza vaccine. Both conserved end residues are trimmed from each CDR3.

j_call v_call cdr3_aa
TRBJ2-7 TRBV20-1 SAYRDTYEQY
TRBJ2-1 TRBV4-1 ASSLPDPRPKQF
TRBJ2-1 TRBV2 ASSERVAGVNEQF
TRBJ2-1 TRBV29-1 SVEGVREVYNEQF
TRBJ2-1 TRBV12-3/TRBV12-4 ASSLDGTSGGAEQF
TRBJ1-2 TRBV20-1 SARDGPGRDRVNPYYGYT
TRBJ2-1 TRBV4-3 ASSQDLGLAGARF
TRBJ2-2 TRBV10-3 AIREQMAGELS
TRBJ1-1 TRBV6-1 ASRTPTMNTEAF
TRBJ1-6 TRBV6-1 ASSQTGSWSPLH
TRBJ2-1 TRBV18 ASSPPWTGAYNEQF
TRBJ2-1 TRBV7-9 ASTTGWTEQF
TRBJ2-1 TRBV4-2 ASYSDSANEQF
TRBJ2-4 TRBV6-1 ASSAAGGSAKNIQY
TRBJ2-7 TRBV3-1 ASSQAGGYNYEQY
TRBJ2-5 TRBV12-3/TRBV12-4 ASSLVRDRDQETQY
TRBJ1-5 TRBV29-1 SVAPGRNQPQH
TRBJ1-1 TRBV15 ATSRPQGRVTEAF
TRBJ2-3 TRBV2 ASSDEGGTQY
TRBJ2-3 TRBV20-1 SATAKIGTDTQY
TRBJ2-5 TRBV5-1 ASSTAPGGETQY
TRBJ2-7 TRBV5-4 ASSDKGQGALYEQY
TRBJ1-2 TRBV28 ASSSIRQGGLGYT
TRBJ1-5 TRBV6-6 ASDGGNQPQH
TRBJ1-6 TRBV7-9 ASRGRGNSPLH
TRBJ2-2 TRBV7-2 ASSLAGHKNTGELF
TRBJ1-5 TRBV11-1 ASSLVGPGQGRLWQPQH
TRBJ1-2 TRBV12-3/TRBV12-4 ASVAGANYGYT
TRBJ2-1 TRBV10-3 AISGGSSYNEQF
TRBJ2-1 TRBV24-1 ATSDRGGSSYNEQF
TRBJ1-5 TRBV7-8 ASSEAGTALNQPQH